The 18 T cell receptor beta chains given below trace back to one sample, sequenced in a study of blood T cell repertoires in COVID-19. Assay: immunoSEQ multiplex PCR; the TCRdb copy retains only in-frame clones and omits some. This table holds approximately 180,000 clones, more than 75% found once. The specimen sequenced was PBMCs or T cells enriched from blood (not recorded which). The receptors were gathered from a human donor with acute COVID-19. The donor label of this sample is uncertain.

The J gene is TRBJ2-3, the V gene TRBV15; D is possibly TRBD2 (5 bases). Germline V gene data show CDR1 as LNHNV and CDR2 as YYDKDF (reference sequence). V was pared by 0 bases and J by 5 bases, with 9 bases between. The CDR3 consists of 14 residues. This CDR3 reads CATSRDLAKDTQYF. CDR3 coding DNA: TGTGCCACCAGCAGAGATCTAGCAAAAGATACGCAGTATTTT. Variable domain in full (rest from reference TRBV15 and TRBJ2-3): DAMVIQNPRYQVTQFGKPVTLSCSQTLNHNVMYWYQQKSSQAPKLLFHYYDKDFNNEADTPDNFQSRRPNTSFCFLDIRSPGLGDTAMYLCATSRDLAKDTQYFGPGTRLTVL.

V gene TRBV3-1 (or the pseudogene TRBV3-2) combines with J gene TRBJ1-2; D might be TRBD1 (5 bases). Per germline, CDR1 LGHDT and CDR2 YNNKEL (reference sequence). Between the trimmed V and J ends, which lost 0 bases and 7 bases, there was a span of 18 bases. The CDR3 length is 16 residues. CDR3 nucleotide sequence: TGTGCCAGCAGCCAAGATGGGCAGGGCTGGTCGGGTGGCTACACCTTC. This codes for CASSQDGQGWSGGYTF.

For the CDR3, the DNA is TGTGCCAGCAGCCGGACTAGCCTCGCCGGGGAGCTGTTTTTT. Its translation is CASSRTSLAGELFF. The chain combines TRBV3-1 (or the pseudogene TRBV3-2) with TRBJ2-2; 8 nucleotides align to TRBD2. The CDR3 is 14 amino acids. Germline V gives CDR1 LGHDT, CDR2 YNNKEL (reference sequence). V trimming: 4 bases; J trimming: 6 bases; junction bases outside the gene matches: 4.

The DNA for the CDR3 is TGTGCCAGCAGCCTTGCCGGGAACACTGAAGCTTTCTTT. Its translation is CASSLAGNTEAFF. The V gene is TRBV5-6, the J gene TRBJ1-1; D is uncertain. This CDR3 comprises 13 residues. The germline V gene has CDR1 SGHDT and CDR2 YYEEEE. The V end lost 4 bases, the J end lost 1 base, and 8 bases lay between the germline ends.

The chain combines TRBV10-1 with TRBJ2-5; tentatively, D is TRBD2 (7 bases). The CDR3 spans 17 residues. V lost 0 bases and J 7 bases, leaving 21 bases between the germline ends. CDR1 WNHNN and CDR2 SYGVQD come from the germline V gene (reference sequence). This CDR3 reads CASSESRGRNPGGTQYF. CDR3 in DNA: TGCGCCAGCAGTGAGTCGAGGGGGAGGAATCCGGGAGGGACCCAGTACTTC.

The chain joins TRBV11-3 to TRBJ2-7; 9 nucleotides match TRBD1. Per germline, CDR1 SGHNT and CDR2 YENEEA. The ends lost 5 bases at V and 5 bases at J; junction bases unmatched: 7. The length of the CDR3 is 14 residues. DNA of the CDR3: TGTGCCAGCAGCATAGGGACAGGGCTCGACGAGCAGTACTTC. This encodes CASSIGTGLDEQYF.

J is TRBJ1-6 and V is TRBV30; D uncertain. The CDR3 is 15 residues long. CDR1 is GTSNPN, CDR2 SVGIG, per germline (reference sequence). The V and J ends lost 0 bases and 7 bases respectively, with 13 bases between them. CDR3 in DNA: TGTGCCTGGAGTGTACGAGGGAACGGGAATTCACCCCTCCACTTT. Protein sequence: CAWSVRGNGNSPLHF. Together with reference TRBV30 and TRBJ1-6, the CDR3 gives the full variable domain: SQTIHQWPATLVQPVGSPLSLECTVEGTSNPNLYWYRQAAGRGLQLLFYSVGIGQISSEVPQNLSASRPQDRQFILSSKKLLLSDSGFYLCAWSVRGNGNSPLHFGNGTRLTVT.

This clone was seen more than once but under ten times. The chain joins TRBV24-1 to TRBJ2-5, with 10 positions matching TRBD1. Germline lookup yields CDR1 KGHDR and CDR2 SFDVKD. After removal of 7 bases from V and 5 bases from J, the junction contained 9 bases not matched to a gene. The CDR3 consists of 15 residues. In DNA form, the CDR3 reads TGTGCCACCAGGGCCGGGACAGGGGATCAGGAGACCCAGTACTTC. As protein: CATRAGTGDQETQYF.

This clone has just one count. This sequence joins TRBV30 and TRBJ1-2, with 7 bases identical to TRBD1. J lost 5 bases, V lost 5 bases, and 14 bases had no gene match. The CDR3 consists of 15 residues. Looked up from germline, CDR1 is GTSNPN and CDR2 is SVGIG (reference sequence). The CDR3 coding sequence is TGTGCCTGGGGGAGAAAGGACAGGTCTCCATATGGCTACACCTTC. Its protein product is CAWGRKDRSPYGYTF.

The gene calls are TRBV2 and TRBJ1-2, with unresolved D. This CDR3 is built from 14 residues. Germline V lookup: CDR1 SNHLY, CDR2 FYNNEI. V was pared by 3 bases and J by 5 bases, with 13 bases between. The CDR3 DNA is TGTGCCAGCAGTGACGGCTTTAGGAGGTATGGCTACACCTTC. Protein: CASSDGFRRYGYTF.

The rearrangement uses TRBV12-3 or TRBV12-4 and TRBJ2-1, with a weak D call TRBD1 (6 bases). V was shortened by 8 bases and J by 6 bases, with 14 bases between the two germline ends. The CDR3 runs 13 residues. In DNA form, the CDR3 reads TGTGCCAGCGGTCAGGGGTGGTCCAATGAGCAGTTCTTC. It yields the protein CASGQGWSNEQFF.

The gene calls are TRBV5-5 and TRBJ1-5; D unresolved. The germline CDR1 and CDR2 sequences are SGHKS and YYEKEE (reference sequence). Deletions cut 0 bases from V and 9 bases from J, with 10 bases between. The CDR3 consists of 13 residues. The CDR3 bases are TGTGCCAGCAGCTTGGACAATTATATGCCCCAGCATTTT. Its protein product is CASSLDNYMPQHF.

The chain joins TRBV3-1 (or the pseudogene TRBV3-2) to TRBJ2-7, with 9 bases identical to TRBD1. V shed 4 bases and J 4 bases; nucleotides not matched to a gene: 5. The length of the CDR3 is 14 residues. Germline V lookup: CDR1 LGHDT, CDR2 YNNKEL (reference sequence). The CDR3, as DNA: TGTGCCAGCAGCCGTTCGGGACAGGGATACGAGCAGTACTTC. Its translation: CASSRSGQGYEQYF.

The chain joins TRBV28 to TRBJ1-2; TRBD1 matches at 7 bases. Germline V CDR1 and CDR2: MDHEN, SYDVKM. V shed 8 bases, J shed 5 bases, and the junction held 5 bases outside the gene matches. CDR3 length: 12 amino acids. CDR3 sequence (DNA): TGTGCCAGCGGCGGGACAGATTATGGCTACACCTTC. It specifies CASGGTDYGYTF.

The J gene is TRBJ2-7, the V gene TRBV5-4; 10 positions agree with TRBD2. The V segment lost 7 bases and the J segment 2 bases; nucleotides outside the gene matches: 6. The CDR3 covers 14 residues. CDR1 and CDR2 from the germline V gene are SGHNT and YYREEE (reference sequence). The CDR3 sequence: CASGSGGSTYEQYF. CDR3 nucleotides: TGTGCCAGCGGTAGCGGGGGGAGCACCTACGAGCAGTACTTC.

The chain carries TRBV6-5 and TRBJ1-5; tentatively, D is TRBD1 (6 bases). CDR3 length: 14 amino acids. The germline gives CDR1 MNHEY, CDR2 SVGAGI. The V and J ends lost 8 bases and 5 bases respectively, with 16 bases between them. This CDR3 is CASQADRTYQPQHF. CDR3 nucleotides: TGTGCCAGCCAGGCAGACAGGACCTATCAGCCCCAGCATTTT.

This clone was counted once. The rearrangement links TRBV27 to TRBJ1-1; maybe TRBD1 (6 bases). Trimming removed 6 bases at V and 7 bases at J, with 18 bases between. The CDR3 loop spans 14 amino acids. Germline CDR1 and CDR2: MNHEY and SMNVEV (reference sequence). CDR3 nucleotide sequence: TGTGCCAGCAGCCTAAGGGCAGGGGTGAATGAAGCTTTCTTT. Translated, it gives CASSLRAGVNEAFF.

This clone was recorded once. V and J are TRBV12-1 and TRBJ1-6. TRBV12-1 is classified as a pseudogene. CDR3 length equals 15 residues. The CDR3 DNA follows: TGTGCCATCCGGGGTAAAAAAAGCCCAAATTCACCCCTCCACTTT. Translation: CAIRGKKSPNSPLHF.